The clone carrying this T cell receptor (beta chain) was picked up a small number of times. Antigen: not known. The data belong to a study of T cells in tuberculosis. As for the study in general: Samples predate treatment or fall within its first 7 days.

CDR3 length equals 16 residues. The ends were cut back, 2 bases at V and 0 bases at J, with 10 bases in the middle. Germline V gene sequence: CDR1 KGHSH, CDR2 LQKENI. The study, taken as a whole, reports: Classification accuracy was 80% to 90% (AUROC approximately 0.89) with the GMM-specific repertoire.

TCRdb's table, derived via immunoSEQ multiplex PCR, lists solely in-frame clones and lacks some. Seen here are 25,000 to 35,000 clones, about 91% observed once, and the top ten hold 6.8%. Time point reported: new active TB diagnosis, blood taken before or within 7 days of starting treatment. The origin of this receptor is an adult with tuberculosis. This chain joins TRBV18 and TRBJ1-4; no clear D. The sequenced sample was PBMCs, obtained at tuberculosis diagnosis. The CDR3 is CASSPEVISTNEKLFF. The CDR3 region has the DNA TGTGCCAGCTCACCAGAGGTTATATCAACTAATGAAAAACTGTTTTTT.